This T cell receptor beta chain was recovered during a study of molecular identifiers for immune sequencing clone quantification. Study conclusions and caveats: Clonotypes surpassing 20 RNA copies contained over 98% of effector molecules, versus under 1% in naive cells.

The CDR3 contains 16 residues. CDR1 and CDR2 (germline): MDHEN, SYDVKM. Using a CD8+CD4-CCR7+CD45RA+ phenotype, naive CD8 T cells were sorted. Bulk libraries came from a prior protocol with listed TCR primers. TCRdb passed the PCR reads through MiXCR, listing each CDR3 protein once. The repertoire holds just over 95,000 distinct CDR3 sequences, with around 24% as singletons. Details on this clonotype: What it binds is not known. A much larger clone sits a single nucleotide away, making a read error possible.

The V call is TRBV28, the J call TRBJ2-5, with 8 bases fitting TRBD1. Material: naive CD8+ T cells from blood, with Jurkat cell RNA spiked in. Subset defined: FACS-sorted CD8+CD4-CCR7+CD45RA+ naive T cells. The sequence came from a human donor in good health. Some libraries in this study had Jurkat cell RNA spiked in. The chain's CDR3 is CASSSRQGSRQEAQYF. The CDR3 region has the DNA TGTGCCAGCAGTTCCCGACAGGGGAGCCGCCAAGAGGCCCAGTACTTC. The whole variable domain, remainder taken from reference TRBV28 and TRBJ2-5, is DVKVTQSSRYLVKRTGEKVFLECVQDMDHENMFWYRQDPGLGLRLIYFSYDVKMKEKGDIPEGYSVSREKKERFSLILESASTNQTSMYLCASSSRQGSRQEAQYFGPGTRLLVL.